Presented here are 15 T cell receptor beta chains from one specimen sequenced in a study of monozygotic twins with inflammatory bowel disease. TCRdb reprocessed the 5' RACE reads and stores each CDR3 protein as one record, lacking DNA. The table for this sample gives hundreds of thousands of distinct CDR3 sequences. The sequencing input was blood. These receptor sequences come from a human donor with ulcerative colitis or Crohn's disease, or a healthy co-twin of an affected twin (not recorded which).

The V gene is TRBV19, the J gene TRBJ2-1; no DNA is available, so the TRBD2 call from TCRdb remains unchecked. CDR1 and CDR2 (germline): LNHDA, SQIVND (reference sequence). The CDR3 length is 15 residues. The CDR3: CASSIISAGEGEQFF.

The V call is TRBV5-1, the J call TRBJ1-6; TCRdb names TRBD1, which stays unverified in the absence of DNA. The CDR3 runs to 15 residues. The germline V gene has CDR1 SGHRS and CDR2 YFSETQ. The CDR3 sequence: CASSLSGGSDSPLHF.

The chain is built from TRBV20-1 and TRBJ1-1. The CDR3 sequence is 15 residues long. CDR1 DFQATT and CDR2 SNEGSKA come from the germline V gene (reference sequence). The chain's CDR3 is CSAVLPGRRNTEAFF.

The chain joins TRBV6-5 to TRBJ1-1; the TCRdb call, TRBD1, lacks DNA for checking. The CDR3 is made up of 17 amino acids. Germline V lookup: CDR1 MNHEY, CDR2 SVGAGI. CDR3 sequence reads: CASSYSGTGGTKAEAFF.

The CDR3 protein is CSAVDRSGNTIYF. The rearrangement links TRBV20-1 to TRBJ1-3. Germline CDR1 is DFQATT and CDR2 is SNEGSKA (reference sequence). The CDR3 extends over 13 amino acids.

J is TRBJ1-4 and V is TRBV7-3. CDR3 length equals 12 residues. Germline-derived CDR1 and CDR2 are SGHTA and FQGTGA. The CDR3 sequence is CGTEPCWEKLFF.

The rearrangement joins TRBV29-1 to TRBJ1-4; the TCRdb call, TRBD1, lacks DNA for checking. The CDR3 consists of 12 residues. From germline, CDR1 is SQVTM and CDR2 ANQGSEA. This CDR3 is CSALDSHEKLFF. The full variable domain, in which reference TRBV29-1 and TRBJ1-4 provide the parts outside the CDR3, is SAVISQKPSRDICQRGTSLTIQCQVDSQVTMMFWYRQQPGQSLTLIATANQGSEATYESGFVIDKFPISRPNLTFSTLTVSNMSPEDSSIYLCSALDSHEKLFFGSGTQLSVL.

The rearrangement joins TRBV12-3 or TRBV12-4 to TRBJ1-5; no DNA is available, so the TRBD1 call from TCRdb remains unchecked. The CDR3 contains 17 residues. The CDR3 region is CASSNRTGTYSNQPQHF.

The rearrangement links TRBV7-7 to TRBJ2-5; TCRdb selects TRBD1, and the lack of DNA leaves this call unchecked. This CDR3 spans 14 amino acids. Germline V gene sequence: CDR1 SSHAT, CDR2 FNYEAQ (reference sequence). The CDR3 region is CASSLVQGAETQYF. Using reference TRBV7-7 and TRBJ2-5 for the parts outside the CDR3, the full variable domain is GAGVSQSPRYKVTKRGQDVTLRCDPISSHATLYWYQQALGQGPEFLTYFNYEAQPDKSGLPSDRFSAERPEGSISTLTIQRTEQRDSAMYRCASSLVQGAETQYFGPGTRLLVL.

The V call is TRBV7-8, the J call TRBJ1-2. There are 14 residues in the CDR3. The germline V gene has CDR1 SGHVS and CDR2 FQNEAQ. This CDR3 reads CASSSTEINYGYTF.

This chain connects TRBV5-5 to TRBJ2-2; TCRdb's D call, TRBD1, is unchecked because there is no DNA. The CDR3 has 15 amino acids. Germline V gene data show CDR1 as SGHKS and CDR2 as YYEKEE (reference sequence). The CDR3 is CASSPGQLNTGELFF.

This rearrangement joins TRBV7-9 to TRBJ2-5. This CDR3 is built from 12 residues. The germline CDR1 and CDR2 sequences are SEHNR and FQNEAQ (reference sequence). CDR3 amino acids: CASSFPRETQYF.

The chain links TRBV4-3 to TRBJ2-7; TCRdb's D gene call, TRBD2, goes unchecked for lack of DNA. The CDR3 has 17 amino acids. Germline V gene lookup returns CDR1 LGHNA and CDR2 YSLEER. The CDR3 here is CASSQGLLAGDSYEQYF.

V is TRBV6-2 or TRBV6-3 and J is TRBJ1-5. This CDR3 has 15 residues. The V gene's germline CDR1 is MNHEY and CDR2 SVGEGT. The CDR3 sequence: CASSYAVYSNQPQHF.

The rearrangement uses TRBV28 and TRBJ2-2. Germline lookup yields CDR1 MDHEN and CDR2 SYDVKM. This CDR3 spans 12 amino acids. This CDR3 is CATREVTGELFF.